A single sample is the source of the 15 T cell receptor beta chains below, sequenced in a study of CXCR3-negative and CXCR3-positive naive CD8 T cells. TRB cDNA libraries were made by UMI-labeled 5' RACE. Each CDR3 protein gets one entry in TCRdb, which reprocessed the 5' RACE reads and gives no DNA. This repertoire includes some 66,000 distinct CDR3 sequences. The sequenced material came from naive CXCR3- CD8+ T cells from blood. Subset described: CD45RO-CCR7+CD27+CD95- naive CD8+ T cells lacking CXCR3 (TNR3-). These receptors were collected from a human donor in good health. Some clones in this sample may be carry-over from other donors' samples.

V usage is TRBV2 and J usage is TRBJ1-1; there is no DNA to check the TCRdb D call of TRBD1. CDR1 and CDR2 from the germline V gene are SNHLY and FYNNEI. The CDR3 is 15 residues long. CDR3 amino acids: CASTLRGRGKTEAFF.

The chain recombines TRBV7-2 with TRBJ2-7; the D call of TRBD2 rests on TCRdb alone, since no DNA is present to check it. From germline, CDR1 is SGHTA and CDR2 FQGNSA. The CDR3 covers 13 residues. The CDR3 region is CASSFGARYEQYF.

The chain recombines TRBV5-1 with TRBJ2-1. Germline V lookup: CDR1 SGHRS, CDR2 YFSETQ. There are 13 residues in the CDR3. The CDR3 spells CASSLAFGGEQFF. The variable domain in full, with the rest retrieved from reference TRBV5-1 and TRBJ2-1, is KAGVTQTPRYLIKTRGQQVTLSCSPISGHRSVSWYQQTPGQGLQFLFEYFSETQRNKGNFPGRFSGRQFSNSRSEMNVSTLELGDSALYLCASSLAFGGEQFFGPGTRLTVL.

This chain connects TRBV5-1 to TRBJ2-1. Germline loops: CDR1 SGHRS, CDR2 YFSETQ. This CDR3 is built from 13 residues. CDR3 loop: CASSLVGNNGQFF.

V gene TRBV27 combines with J gene TRBJ2-7; TCRdb lists TRBD1, though no DNA is available to test this call. The CDR3 has 12 amino acids. CDR1 and CDR2 (germline): MNHEY, SMNVEV (reference sequence). This CDR3 is CASSSTGYEQYF.

The rearrangement uses TRBV5-5 and TRBJ2-1; TCRdb lists TRBD1, though no DNA is available to test this call. Germline V gene lookup returns CDR1 SGHKS and CDR2 YYEKEE (reference sequence). The CDR3 has 15 residues. This CDR3 reads CASSLMGGFYNEQFF. The variable domain in full, completed from reference TRBV5-5 and TRBJ2-1, reads DAGVTQSPTHLIKTRGQQVTLRCSPISGHKSVSWYQQVLGQGPQFIFQYYEKEERGRGNFPDRFSARQFPNYSSELNVNALLLGDSALYLCASSLMGGFYNEQFFGPGTRLTVL.

The chain carries TRBV7-9 and TRBJ2-7; TCRdb gives TRBD1 as the D gene, but with no DNA this cannot be confirmed. The germline V gene has CDR1 SEHNR and CDR2 FQNEAQ (reference sequence). The CDR3 spans 15 residues. CDR3 amino acids: CASSPGQGALHEQYF.

The V call is TRBV4-1, the J call TRBJ1-1. The CDR3 is 14 residues long. The germline gives CDR1 MGHRA, CDR2 YSYEKL. This CDR3 reads CASRFGVQGPEAFF.

J is TRBJ2-2 and V is TRBV25-1. Germline values: CDR1 MGHDK, CDR2 SYGVNS. CDR3 length: 13 residues. The CDR3 is CASTDRTTGELFF.

The V gene is TRBV4-3, the J gene TRBJ2-6; TCRdb proposes TRBD1, but this gene call is untestable without DNA. The CDR3 covers 18 residues. The V gene's germline CDR1 is LGHNA and CDR2 YSLEER. CDR3 sequence reads: CASSQGGQGPSGANVLTF.

The chain combines TRBV6-6 with TRBJ1-1. There are 14 residues in the CDR3. CDR1 and CDR2 from the germline V gene are MNHNY and SVGAGI (reference sequence). The CDR3 loop reads CASSSGPLNTEAFF.

V gene TRBV29-1 combines with J gene TRBJ2-1; without DNA, the TCRdb call of TRBD1 cannot be checked. The germline V gene encodes CDR1 SQVTM and CDR2 ANQGSEA. CDR3 length: 15 amino acids. The CDR3 reads CSVEDSRGPYNEQFF.

The V and J genes are TRBV9 and TRBJ2-1; the TCRdb D gene call, TRBD2, has no DNA to confirm it. The CDR3 is made up of 13 amino acids. Germline values: CDR1 SGDLS, CDR2 YYNGEE. The chain's CDR3 is CASGGGSGNEQFF.

The chain has TRBV5-1 and TRBJ2-6; TCRdb outputs TRBD1, but without DNA this stays unchecked. The germline gives CDR1 SGHRS, CDR2 YFSETQ. This CDR3 is 18 amino acids long. The CDR3 protein is CASSLARGQGERANVLTF. Based on the CDR3 plus reference TRBV5-1 and TRBJ2-6, the full variable domain is KAGVTQTPRYLIKTRGQQVTLSCSPISGHRSVSWYQQTPGQGLQFLFEYFSETQRNKGNFPGRFSGRQFSNSRSEMNVSTLELGDSALYLCASSLARGQGERANVLTFGAGSRLTVL.

V is TRBV6-6 and J is TRBJ1-1; TCRdb indicates TRBD1, and absent DNA this call remains unverified. The CDR3 covers 11 residues. Germline CDR1 and CDR2: MNHNY and SVGAGI (reference sequence). CDR3 loop: CASSLGQSDFF.